A single sample is the source of the 10 T cell receptor beta chains below, sequenced in a study of T cell changes during pregnancy in multiple sclerosis (dated by TCRdb to 2018 to 2020). Libraries were constructed by the immunoSEQ multiplex PCR assay. This is the immuneACCESS table as TCRdb keeps it, with only in-frame sequences that have V and J called. A part of the clones is gone; compared with another copy, unresolved V genes explain less than half, and the rest is unexplained. This sample has 43,000 or so clones in its table, and around 92% of those were observed once. Together, the top ten hold 2% to 2.5% of the sample. The sample in question was peripheral blood, obtained in the third trimester of pregnancy. The receptors originated from a female donor with multiple sclerosis, enrolled in a pregnancy study.

J is TRBJ2-1 and V is TRBV7-9, with 7 bases aligning to TRBD2. J lost 2 bases, V lost 1 base, and 5 bases had no gene match. The V gene's germline CDR1 is SEHNR and CDR2 FQNEAQ (reference sequence). This CDR3 is built from 16 residues. This CDR3 reads CASSLDRGRAYNEQFF. The CDR3, as DNA: TGTGCCAGCAGCTTAGATCGGGGGAGGGCCTACAATGAGCAGTTCTTC. Combining the CDR3 with reference TRBV7-9 and TRBJ2-1 gives the whole variable domain DTGVSQNPRHKITKRGQNVTFRCDPISEHNRLYWYRQTLGQGPEFLTYFQNEAQLEKSRLLSDRFSAERPKGSFSTLEIQRTEQGDSAMYLCASSLDRGRAYNEQFFGPGTRLTVL.

The rearrangement links TRBV28 to TRBJ1-2, with D perhaps matching TRBD1 (5 bases). Per germline, CDR1 MDHEN and CDR2 SYDVKM. This CDR3 spans 17 amino acids. V lost 2 bases and J 0 bases, leaving 16 bases between the germline ends. The CDR3 nucleotides read TGTGCCAGCAGTTTAACGGGCAGGGCAGATTCTAACTATGGCTACACCTTC. Residues: CASSLTGRADSNYGYTF.

The V and J genes are TRBV9 and TRBJ1-1; the D gene is possibly TRBD1 (5 bases). V was clipped by 1 base and J by 2 bases, with 6 bases between them. Germline CDR1 is SGDLS and CDR2 is YYNGEE. The CDR3 has 13 residues. In nucleotides, the CDR3 is TGTGCCAGCAGCGTACAGGGTAACACTGAAGCTTTCTTT. It specifies CASSVQGNTEAFF.

V and J are TRBV28 and TRBJ1-5; no reliable D call. This CDR3 region has 12 residues. The V end lost 5 bases, the J end lost 11 bases, and 13 bases lay between the germline ends. CDR1 and CDR2 from the germline V gene are MDHEN and SYDVKM. CDR3 residues: CASSLQEVAQHF. The CDR3 region has the DNA TGTGCCAGCAGTCTCCAGGAGGTAGCCCAGCATTTT.

This chain uses TRBV15 with TRBJ1-4, with 7 positions matching TRBD1. The germline gives CDR1 LNHNV, CDR2 YYDKDF (reference sequence). V gave up 6 bases and J gave up 7 bases; unmatched junction bases: 8. The CDR3 is 14 amino acids. The CDR3 here is CATRPTGASEKLFF. The CDR3 DNA follows: TGTGCCACCAGGCCTACAGGGGCGTCTGAAAAACTGTTTTTT.

The CDR3 region is CASSYEVSFYNEQFF. The CDR3 DNA follows: TGTGCCAGCAGTTACGAGGTCTCCTTCTACAATGAGCAGTTCTTC. The chain links TRBV6-5 to TRBJ2-1; no clear D. The V gene's germline CDR1 is MNHEY and CDR2 SVGAGI. Trimming cost V 2 bases and J 3 bases, with 11 bases left between them. The CDR3 has 15 residues.

This clone was recorded only once. The chain recombines TRBV6-5 with TRBJ2-3; TRBD2 matches at 7 bases. CDR3 length equals 15 residues. V shed 2 bases and J 6 bases; nucleotides not matched to a gene: 8. Germline V gene sequence: CDR1 MNHEY, CDR2 SVGAGI. The CDR3, as DNA: TGTGCCAGCAGTTACCGCGGGAGACTAACGGATACGCAGTATTTT. Translation: CASSYRGRLTDTQYF.

The rearrangement uses TRBV28 and TRBJ2-3, with TRBD2 matching 14 bases. Germline V gene data show CDR1 as MDHEN and CDR2 as SYDVKM. V lost 6 bases to trimming and J lost 3 bases; unmatched junction nucleotides: 8. The CDR3 length is 17 residues. This CDR3 reads CASRKPGTSGRTDTQYF. DNA for the CDR3: TGTGCCAGCAGAAAACCCGGGACTAGCGGGAGAACAGATACGCAGTATTTT.

The chain links TRBV27 to TRBJ2-1; 7 bases align to TRBD2. The CDR3 has 15 amino acids. After removal of 6 bases from V and 5 bases from J, the junction contained 10 bases not matched to a gene. The germline CDR1 and CDR2 sequences are MNHEY and SMNVEV (reference sequence). The CDR3 sequence is CASSPWAGEHNEQFF. CDR3 sequence (DNA): TGTGCCAGCAGCCCGTGGGCGGGAGAGCACAATGAGCAGTTCTTC.

This chain connects TRBV30 to TRBJ2-5; tentatively, D is TRBD2 (6 bases). The CDR3 length is 13 residues. Germline V gene sequence: CDR1 GTSNPN, CDR2 SVGIG (reference sequence). Trimming cost V 3 bases and J 1 base, with 9 bases left between them. CDR3: CAWSGGTQETQYF. The CDR3 nucleotides are TGTGCCTGGAGCGGGGGTACCCAAGAGACCCAGTACTTC.